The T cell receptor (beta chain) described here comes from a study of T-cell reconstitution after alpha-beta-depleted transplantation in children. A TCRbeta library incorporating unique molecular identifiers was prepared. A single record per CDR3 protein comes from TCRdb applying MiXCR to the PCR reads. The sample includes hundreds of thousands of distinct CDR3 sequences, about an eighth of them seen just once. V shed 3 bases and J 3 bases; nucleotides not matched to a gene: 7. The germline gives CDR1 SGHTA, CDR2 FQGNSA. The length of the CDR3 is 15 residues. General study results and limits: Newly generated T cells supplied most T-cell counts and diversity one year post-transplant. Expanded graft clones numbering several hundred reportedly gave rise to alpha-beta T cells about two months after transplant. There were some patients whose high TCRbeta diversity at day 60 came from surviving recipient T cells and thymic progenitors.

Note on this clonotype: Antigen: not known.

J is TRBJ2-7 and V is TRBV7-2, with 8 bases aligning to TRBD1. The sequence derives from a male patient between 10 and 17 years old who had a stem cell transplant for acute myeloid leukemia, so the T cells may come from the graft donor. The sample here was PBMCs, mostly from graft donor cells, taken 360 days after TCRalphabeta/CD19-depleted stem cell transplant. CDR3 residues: CASSFGGQELYEQYF. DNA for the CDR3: TGTGCCAGCAGCTTCGGGGGACAGGAGCTCTACGAGCAGTACTTC.